This T cell receptor (beta chain) was captured by sequencing in a study of cytomegalovirus exposure and HLA in healthy donors. The PCR made use of 60 Vbeta and 13 Jbeta primers. Assay: immunoSEQ multiplex PCR; the TCRdb copy retains only in-frame clones and omits some. The table includes about 170,000 clones, approximately 65% detected once. This CDR3 is 16 amino acids long. The J segment lost 1 base and the V segment lost 2 bases, leaving 7 bases of the junction unmatched. The germline gives CDR1 LNHDA, CDR2 SQIVND (reference sequence). Study observations and caveats: TCR beta chains numbering more than 150 were designated cytomegalovirus-associated. Most TCRs appeared rarely, but some public TCRs recurred in many donors. For TCR beta chains, V- and J-gene trimming was later linked to a missense DCLRE1C variant.

For this clone: Its antigen is currently unknown.

The V gene is TRBV19, the J gene TRBJ1-2; TRBD1 matches at 7 bases. The TCR sequence derives from a man aged 35-49 years in good health and CMV-seronegative. Sequenced input: PBMCs. The DNA of the CDR3 is TGTGCCAGTAGTATATTTCCGGGACAGATTAACTATGGCTACACCTTC. Its translation is CASSIFPGQINYGYTF.